A selection of T cell receptor beta chains follows, all from one sample in a study of blood T cell dynamics during melanoma immunotherapy. This table comes from immunoSEQ multiplex PCR, and its TCRdb copy is limited to in-frame clones, with some not included. Seen here are approximately 11,000 clones, just under 85% observed once, and the top ten hold about 14%. Specimen: blood, collected from a patient treated with checkpoint blockade. The receptors were gathered from a human donor with melanoma. Both conserved end residues are part of each CDR3. The order of the fields is J gene, V gene, clone size, D gene, CDR3 DNA, CDR3 protein. D genes are given only for firm matches. Size is stated for part of the rows, as once, few or many counts, or as a class when the clone is expanded.

>TRBJ1-4|TRBV6-1|.|.
TGTGCCAGGGTTCCGGTTGCTCGTACGGAAGAAAAACTGTTTTTT
CARVPVARTEEKLFF
>TRBJ2-1|TRBV5-4|.|TRBD1
TGTGCCAGCAGCTCCCCTGGACAGGGAAGACTCCCTACAAGCAATGAGCAGTTCTTC
CASSSPGQGRLPTSNEQFF
>TRBJ1-2|TRBV4-3|.|.
TGCGCCAGCAGCCAAGAGGGACATCCGTTGTGGGGCTACACCTTC
CASSQEGHPLWGYTF
>TRBJ2-5|TRBV28|.|TRBD2
TGTGCCAGCAGTTTACCCAGCGGGGGGTTCCTTGTAGAGACCCAGTACTTC
CASSLPSGGFLVETQYF
>TRBJ2-1|TRBV6-4|.|TRBD2
TGTGCCAGCAGCGAACTAGCGGGGAGTAGGCATGAGCAGTTCTTC
CASSELAGSRHEQFF
>TRBJ2-3|TRBV5-6|once|.
TGTGCCAGCAGCTTGGTTCTCAGGGCTTTTGCAGATACGCAGTATTTT
CASSLVLRAFADTQYF
>TRBJ2-3|TRBV7-2|once|TRBD2
TGTGCCAGCACCCTCTCCGGGGGGGCCGGAACAGATACGCAGTATTTT
CASTLSGGAGTDTQYF
>TRBJ2-5|TRBV7-3|.|.
TGTGCCAGCAGCTTACTTGGCAGCCAAGAGACCCAGTACTTC
CASSLLGSQETQYF
>TRBJ2-1|TRBV9|.|.
TGTGCCAGCAGCGTAGGCCTCCAATCCTCCTACAATGAGCAGTTCTTC
CASSVGLQSSYNEQFF
>TRBJ1-6|TRBV27|.|.
TGTGCCAGCAGAACTCTATTGGGTTCGGCCTCACCCCTCCACTTT
CASRTLLGSASPLHF
>TRBJ2-2|TRBV19|.|TRBD1
TGTGCCAGTAGTTCCGGGACAGGAATAGGGGGGGAGCTGTTTTTT
CASSSGTGIGGELFF
>TRBJ2-1|TRBV9|.|TRBD2
TGTGCCAGCAGCGTAGTCCAGCGGGGGGTTGGTGGTGAGCAGTTCTTC
CASSVVQRGVGGEQFF
>TRBJ1-6|TRBV19|.|.
TGTGCCGCCCAGCCGGGCGGCTCGAGCTCCTATAATTCACCCCTCCACTTT
CAAQPGGSSSYNSPLHF
>TRBJ1-1|TRBV10-2|.|TRBD1
TGCGCCAGCAGTGATGGAAGGACAGGGGATACTGAAGCTTTCTTT
CASSDGRTGDTEAFF
>TRBJ1-6|TRBV5-6|.|.
TGTGCCAGCAGCCTGGAGCGCGGTACAGGGCTGAGGAATTCACCCCTCCACTTT
CASSLERGTGLRNSPLHF
>TRBJ2-3|TRBV28|.|.
TGTGCCAGCAGTTTGATTCGGGGTCCCGCAGATACGCAGTATTTT
CASSLIRGPADTQYF
>TRBJ2-5|TRBV2|.|TRBD2
TGTGCCAGCAGTGAGGCAGCGGGGGGCCGTGGGGGAGAGACCCAGTACTTC
CASSEAAGGRGGETQYF
>TRBJ1-2|TRBV19|.|.
TGTGCCAGTAGCTGGACCGGTGGCTACACCTTC
CASSWTGGYTF
>TRBJ2-6|TRBV6-4|.|TRBD1
TGTGCCTGCATCAGGGGGCTCGGGGCCAACGTCCTGACTTTC
CACIRGLGANVLTF
>TRBJ2-5|TRBV4-3|once|.
TGCGCCAGCAGCCAAGTTGGGGGGGAGACCCAGTACTTC
CASSQVGGETQYF
>TRBJ2-1|TRBV4-3|.|TRBD1
TGCGCCAGCAGCGCACCCGGGACAGGGCCCTACAATGAGCAGTTCTTC
CASSAPGTGPYNEQFF
>TRBJ2-5|TRBV7-3|.|TRBD2
TGTGCCAGCAGCCTCGGGAGGCGGGAGACCCAGTACTTC
CASSLGRRETQYF
>TRBJ1-6|TRBV30|.|.
TGTGCCTGGAGTGGTGGGCAGACCAGTCGTTCACCCCTCCACTTT
CAWSGGQTSRSPLHF
>TRBJ2-2|TRBV5-1|.|.
TGCGCCAGCAGAGGGGGCACCGGGGAGCTGTTTTTT
CASRGGTGELFF
>TRBJ1-1|TRBV5-1|.|.
TGCGCCAGCAGTTTACAGGGTAAGGAGAACACTGAAGCTTTCTTT
CASSLQGKENTEAFF
>TRBJ1-6|TRBV15|.|.
TGTGCCACCAGCAGAGAGAGGACTGCATCGAATTCACCCCTCCACTTT
CATSRERTASNSPLHF
>TRBJ1-2|TRBV10-3|.|.
TGTGCCATCAGTGACAGGGAAAGGGTAGACGGCTACACCTTC
CAISDRERVDGYTF
>TRBJ1-5|TRBV6-4|few|TRBD1
TGTGCCAGCAGTGACTACAGGGGCAACAATCAGCCCCAGCATTTT
CASSDYRGNNQPQHF
>TRBJ2-5|TRBV7-9|.|.
TGTGCCAGCAGCTCCTCCACTCGGGTGTACCAAGAGACCCAGTACTTC
CASSSSTRVYQETQYF
>TRBJ1-1|TRBV4-1|.|TRBD1
TGCGCCAGCAGCCGACAGGGTGGGCTCGTCGGCACTGAAGCTTTCTTT
CASSRQGGLVGTEAFF
>TRBJ2-7|TRBV28|once|.
TGTGCCACCACCACCCATGTGCCAGGGAGGGGGTCGTACGAGCAGTACTTC
CATTTHVPGRGSYEQYF
>TRBJ1-1|TRBV4-2|.|.
TGTGCCAGCAGCCAAAAGCTGGTAGGGTACGACGGAGCTTTCTTT
CASSQKLVGYDGAFF
>TRBJ1-2|TRBV6-6|.|.
TGTGCCAGCAGTGTAAGACAGTTCAACTATGGCTACACCTTC
CASSVRQFNYGYTF
>TRBJ2-3|TRBV7-6|.|.
TGTGCCAGCAGCTTAGGGGGGGACAGACACACAGATACGCAGTATTTT
CASSLGGDRHTDTQYF
>TRBJ1-2|TRBV19|.|.
TGTGCCAGTAGTCGGGGCGCCCCAAACTATGGCTACACCTTC
CASSRGAPNYGYTF
>TRBJ1-2|TRBV6-1|.|.
TGTGCCAGCAGTGAAGCTGCGGGGGGCGCAAACTATGGCTACACCTTC
CASSEAAGGANYGYTF
>TRBJ2-1|TRBV11-2|.|TRBD2
TGTGCCAGCAGCCATCGGACTAGCGGGGGGATCCCCCTCTTC
CASSHRTSGGIPLF
>TRBJ1-4|TRBV10-3|once|.
TGTGCCATCAGACAGGGCGCGGAGGAAAAACTGTTTTTT
CAIRQGAEEKLFF
>TRBJ2-7|TRBV4-1|once|TRBD1
TGCGCCAGCAGCCCTACAACAGGGGAAAACTACGAGCAGTACTTC
CASSPTTGENYEQYF
>TRBJ1-5|TRBV30|.|.
TGTGCCTGGAGTGATGGAGGGCAGCCCCAGCATTTT
CAWSDGGQPQHF
>TRBJ1-1|TRBV6-6|.|TRBD1
TGTGCCAGCAGTTACACACCGGGACAGGGGTGGGAAGCTTTCTTT
CASSYTPGQGWEAFF
>TRBJ2-7|TRBV11-3|few|.
TGTGCCAGCAGCCGGGACCCTTACGAGCAGTACTTC
CASSRDPYEQYF
>TRBJ1-1|TRBV30|.|.
TGTGCCTGGAGTTCCGGGGTGTCCACTGAAGCTTTCTTT
CAWSSGVSTEAFF
>TRBJ1-2|TRBV11-2|once|TRBD1
TGTGCCAGCAGCTTAGAAGTGTTGTTACAGGGGAAAGGCTACACCTTC
CASSLEVLLQGKGYTF
>TRBJ1-2|TRBV12-5|.|.
TGTGCTAGTGGTTTGGCCTTGGAAGGTCTTAGTAGCTCTCCTCTTTATGGCTACACCTTC
CASGLALEGLSSSPLYGYTF
>TRBJ2-7|TRBV7-2|.|TRBD1
TGTGCCAGCAGTCAACCGGGACAGCGACTAAACGAGCAGTACTTC
CASSQPGQRLNEQYF
>TRBJ1-2|TRBV19|.|.
TGTGCCAGTACCCTGGGGGGGGGCCTCCTATGGGGCTACACCTTC
CASTLGGGLLWGYTF
>TRBJ2-7|TRBV5-6|.|.
TGTGCCAGCAGTTACTCGGAGGGCTACGAGCAGTACTTC
CASSYSEGYEQYF
>TRBJ1-5|TRBV7-6|.|.
TGTGCCAGCAGCTTAGGGTGGGGGAGCAATCAGCCCCAGCATTTT
CASSLGWGSNQPQHF
>TRBJ2-7|TRBV13|.|TRBD2
TGTGCCAGCAGCTTAGTGGGGCTAGCGGGGGGTTCCTACGAGCAGTACTTC
CASSLVGLAGGSYEQYF
>TRBJ1-2|TRBV7-9|.|TRBD1
TGTGCCAGCAGCGAGGGGGCGAATGGCTACACCTTC
CASSEGANGYTF
>TRBJ2-5|TRBV7-6|.|.
TGTGCCAGCAGTCCCTTATTGAGGACCCAGGGAGAGACCCAGTACTTC
CASSPLLRTQGETQYF
>TRBJ1-5|TRBV19|.|.
TGTGCCAGTTATCCCTCCGGGGGGAAGTGGCAGCCCCAGCATTTT
CASYPSGGKWQPQHF
>TRBJ2-5|TRBV4-3|.|.
TGCGCCAGCAGCCAAGGGGCGATGGAGACCCAGTACTTC
CASSQGAMETQYF
>TRBJ2-7|TRBV6-5|.|.
TGTGCCAGCAGTTCTAACAGGGCCTACGAGCAGTACTTC
CASSSNRAYEQYF